This passage covers 32 T cell receptor beta chains from one sample sequenced in a study of cytomegalovirus exposure and HLA in healthy donors. Vbeta (60) and Jbeta (13) primers were used in the PCR. Sequenced by immunoSEQ multiplex PCR; TCRdb stores in-frame clones only, minus some. Of about 140,000 clones listed, 70% to 85% are singletons. The sequenced material came from PBMCs. Receptors were obtained from a young man in good health and CMV-seropositive.

This chain connects TRBV28 to TRBJ2-7; 10 bases agree with TRBD1. CDR1 MDHEN and CDR2 SYDVKM come from the germline V gene. This CDR3 is 15 amino acids long. V trimming: 6 bases; J trimming: 7 bases; junction bases outside the gene matches: 12. The CDR3 DNA is TGTGCCAGCAGCCGGGGGGGGACAGGGGACCGGGAGCAGTACTTC. The encoded protein is CASSRGGTGDREQYF.

This clone was seen more than once but under ten times. The gene calls are TRBV6-5 and TRBJ2-1, with 9 bases lining up with TRBD2. CDR3 size: 14 residues. The junction had 8 bases not matched to a gene; V was cut back by 5 bases and J by 9 bases. Looked up from germline, CDR1 is MNHEY and CDR2 is SVGAGI. The CDR3 DNA reads TGTGCCAGCAGTGGGACTAGCCTTTCGGGTGAGCAGTTCTTC. Translation: CASSGTSLSGEQFF.

About this clone: The junction departs from the called germline gene at one end, perhaps through a read error. This rearrangement joins TRBV7-9 to TRBJ2-5; D is unresolved. This CDR3 contains 15 residues. Germline CDR1 and CDR2: SEHNR and FQNEAQ (reference sequence). This chain's CDR3 is CAGSPLVTVKETQYF. The DNA of the CDR3 is TGTGCCGGCAGCCCACTGGTAACGGTCAAAGAGACCCAGTACTTC.

The V call is TRBV11-1, the J call TRBJ2-3; D gene ambiguous. V was cut by 6 bases and J by 2 bases, with 15 bases left in between. CDR3 length: 15 residues. Germline V gives CDR1 SGHAT, CDR2 FQDESV (reference sequence). The CDR3 loop is CASSPLGDITDTQYF. CDR3 in DNA: TGTGCCAGCAGTCCCTTGGGCGACATCACAGATACGCAGTATTTT.

This clone was picked up one time. V usage is TRBV13 and J usage is TRBJ2-7, with TRBD2 identical over 11 bases. V gave up 0 bases and J gave up 2 bases; unmatched junction bases: 6. CDR3 length equals 17 residues. The germline V gene has CDR1 PRHDT and CDR2 FYEKMQ (reference sequence). The CDR3 bases are TGTGCCAGCAGCTTAGGCGCCACTAGCGGGAGTCCCTACGAGCAGTACTTC. Translated, it gives CASSLGATSGSPYEQYF.

The chain joins TRBV5-1 to TRBJ2-1; 12 bases map to TRBD2. Germline V CDR1 and CDR2: SGHRS, YFSETQ. J was trimmed by 10 bases and V by 6 bases; bases with no gene match: 8. The CDR3 length is 14 residues. This CDR3 is CASTLAGGSSEQFF. In DNA, the CDR3 is TGCGCCAGCACCCTAGCGGGAGGGTCTAGCGAGCAGTTCTTC.

J is TRBJ2-3 and V is TRBV13; TRBD2 agrees at 12 bases. CDR3 length: 18 amino acids. CDR1 is PRHDT and CDR2 is FYEKMQ in the germline V gene (reference sequence). V trimming: 5 bases; J trimming: 6 bases; junction bases outside the gene matches: 15. In DNA, the CDR3 is TGTGCCAGCAGCCCCCACCCTAGCGGGGGGGTCCAATGGGATACGCAGTATTTT. Residues: CASSPHPSGGVQWDTQYF.

The rearrangement links TRBV6-5 to TRBJ2-2; 10 bases line up with TRBD1. There are 15 residues in the CDR3. Germline V gives CDR1 MNHEY, CDR2 SVGAGI. V was clipped by 6 bases and J by 7 bases; unmatched bases: 8. Here the CDR3 reads CASSKGQGFGGELFF. CDR3 bases: TGTGCCAGCAGCAAGGGACAGGGGTTTGGCGGGGAGCTGTTTTTT.

The rearrangement links TRBV25-1 to TRBJ1-6, with TRBD1 as a possible D gene (6 bases). The germline V gene encodes CDR1 MGHDK and CDR2 SYGVNS. The CDR3 extends over 15 amino acids. V was cut by 6 bases and J by 7 bases, with 16 bases left in between. CDR3 region: CASSGGGGANSPLHF. Here the CDR3 DNA reads TGTGCCAGCAGCGGGGGAGGGGGAGCCAATTCACCCCTCCACTTT.

The gene calls are TRBV9 and TRBJ1-3; tentatively, D is TRBD1 (6 bases). Trimming pared 3 bases from V and 4 bases from J, leaving 14 bases between. Germline lookup yields CDR1 SGDLS and CDR2 YYNGEE. The length of the CDR3 is 15 residues. The CDR3, as DNA: TGTGCCAGCAGCGCGGTCGGGACACCCGGAAACACCATATATTTT. Translation gives CASSAVGTPGNTIYF. Complete variable domain (other parts from reference TRBV9 and TRBJ1-3): DSGVTQTPKHLITATGQRVTLRCSPRSGDLSVYWYQQSLDQGLQFLIQYYNGEERAKGNILERFSAQQFPDLHSELNLSSLELGDSALYFCASSAVGTPGNTIYFGEGSWLTVV.

To note about this clone: At the DNA level, this CDR3 is encoded by other sequences in the same sample as well. This sequence joins TRBV21-1 and TRBJ1-1; no DNA check was done on the table's D call, TRBD1. TRBV21-1 is designated a pseudogene. The CDR3 spans 14 residues. CDR3 amino acids: CASAPGTAEVEAFF. The CDR3 nucleotides are TGTGCCAGCGCCCCCGGGACAGCTGAAGTAGAAGCTTTCTTT.

The V call is TRBV6-5, the J call TRBJ2-1; no reliable D call. Trimming left V 3 bases short and J 6 bases short, with 9 bases between. There are 13 residues in the CDR3. Germline CDR1 and CDR2: MNHEY and SVGAGI. CDR3 protein: CASSYKPRNEQFF. The CDR3, as DNA: TGTGCCAGCAGTTATAAGCCGCGCAATGAGCAGTTCTTC.

The chain uses TRBV5-5 and TRBJ2-7, with unresolved D. The V end was cut by 2 bases, the J end by 2 bases, with 5 bases between. Looked up from germline, CDR1 is SGHKS and CDR2 is YYEKEE (reference sequence). The CDR3 is 12 residues long. The DNA of the CDR3 is TGTGCCAGCAGCTTACACCCCTACGAGCAGTACTTC. Translated: CASSLHPYEQYF.

This clone was detected only once. An end of the junction does not agree with germline; a read error may underlie this. The rearrangement joins TRBV7-9 to TRBJ1-2; tentatively, D is TRBD1 (5 bases). CDR3 length: 14 residues. From germline, CDR1 is SEHNR and CDR2 FQNEAQ (reference sequence). This CDR3 is CSSSLVSGEYGYTF. In nucleotides, the CDR3 is TGTTCCAGCAGCTTAGTTTCGGGGGAGTACGGCTACACCTTC.

The chain is built from TRBV18 and TRBJ1-1, with D possibly TRBD1 on 6 matching bases. The CDR3 is 15 residues long. V lost 3 bases, J lost 0 bases, and 11 bases lay in between. From germline, CDR1 is KGHSH and CDR2 LQKENI. The CDR3 DNA sequence: TGTGCCAGCTCACCGCCAGGGGTAATGAACACTGAAGCTTTCTTT. This gives the protein CASSPPGVMNTEAFF. The full variable domain, rest sourced from reference TRBV18 and TRBJ1-1, is NAGVMQNPRHLVRRRGQEARLRCSPMKGHSHVYWYRQLPEEGLKFMVYLQKENIIDESGMPKERFSAEFPKEGPSILRIQQVVRGDSAAYFCASSPPGVMNTEAFFGQGTRLTVV.

The gene calls are TRBV4-2 and TRBJ2-5, with a tentative D call TRBD2 (6 bases). The CDR3 has 18 residues. Germline V gene sequence: CDR1 LGHNA, CDR2 YNFKEQ. V was trimmed by 4 bases and J by 2 bases, leaving 23 bases between them. In DNA, the CDR3 is TGTGCCAGCAGCCCCCGTTTTTCGGGCGGGGAGGTACAAGAGACCCAGTACTTC. Residues: CASSPRFSGGEVQETQYF.

The rearrangement joins TRBV9 to TRBJ2-3, with 9 bases lining up with TRBD2. Trimming removed 0 bases from V and 5 bases from J; junction bases left unmatched: 7. Germline-derived CDR1 and CDR2 are SGDLS and YYNGEE. This CDR3 region has 16 residues. The CDR3 sequence is CASSVEGGGAIDTQYF. Here the CDR3 DNA reads TGTGCCAGCAGCGTAGAGGGCGGGGGGGCCATAGATACGCAGTATTTT.

The CDR3 loop reads CASSRTGDNEQFF. The DNA of the CDR3 is TGTGCCAGCAGCCGCACGGGGGATAATGAGCAGTTCTTC. The rearrangement links TRBV14 to TRBJ2-1, with a possible D match to TRBD2 (6 bases). Trimming left V 4 bases short and J 7 bases short, with 11 bases between. Looked up from germline, CDR1 is SGHDN and CDR2 is FVKESK. The CDR3 is 13 amino acids.

The chain combines TRBV5-1 with TRBJ2-3; D gene unclear. This CDR3 is 12 amino acids long. V lost 5 bases, J lost 4 bases, and 8 bases lay in between. Germline V gene sequence: CDR1 SGHRS, CDR2 YFSETQ. The CDR3 spells CASRLGADTQYF. The CDR3 nucleotides read TGCGCCAGCAGACTGGGCGCAGATACGCAGTATTTT.

The gene calls are TRBV7-9 and TRBJ1-4; D gene unclear. CDR3 length equals 16 residues. Germline V CDR1 and CDR2: SEHNR, FQNEAQ (reference sequence). V shed 5 bases and J shed 2 bases, with 15 bases lying between them. The CDR3 region is CASSIGSALTNEKLFF. The CDR3 DNA is TGTGCCAGCAGCATAGGGTCTGCACTGACTAATGAAAAACTGTTTTTT. The whole variable domain, remainder taken from reference TRBV7-9 and TRBJ1-4, is DTGVSQNPRHKITKRGQNVTFRCDPISEHNRLYWYRQTLGQGPEFLTYFQNEAQLEKSRLLSDRFSAERPKGSFSTLEIQRTEQGDSAMYLCASSIGSALTNEKLFFGSGTQLSVL.

The genes are TRBV5-1 and TRBJ2-3; no clear D. Germline CDR1 is SGHRS and CDR2 is YFSETQ. The V end was cut by 5 bases, the J end by 4 bases, with 11 bases between. The CDR3 runs to 13 residues. This chain's CDR3 is CASSPTFSDTQYF. In DNA, the CDR3 is TGCGCCAGCAGTCCGACTTTTTCAGATACGCAGTATTTT.

This clone showed up just a few times. As DNA, the CDR3 is TGCGCCAGCACTGGACAGGGGGAGGGTTGGGGCACTGAAGCTTTCTTT. As protein: CASTGQGEGWGTEAFF. The gene calls are TRBV10-2 and TRBJ1-1, with 10 bases lining up with TRBD1. The germline V gene encodes CDR1 WSHSY and CDR2 SAAADI. This CDR3 is 16 amino acids long. The V segment lost 7 bases and the J segment 4 bases; nucleotides outside the gene matches: 12.

The chain carries TRBV7-9 and TRBJ1-2; TRBD1 might be the D (6 bases). The CDR3 totals 15 residues. Trimming cost V 5 bases and J 0 bases, with 13 bases left between them. CDR1 is SEHNR, CDR2 FQNEAQ, per germline (reference sequence). CDR3 bases: TGTGCCAGCAGCGCCGGACAGAACGCTAACTATGGCTACACCTTC. Translated: CASSAGQNANYGYTF.

The chain combines TRBV28 with TRBJ2-7, with 9 bases that match TRBD1. V was clipped by 2 bases and J by 5 bases; unmatched bases: 7. The CDR3 contains 15 residues. The germline CDR1 and CDR2 sequences are MDHEN and SYDVKM. CDR3 nucleotides: TGTGCCAGCAGTTTACCCGGGACAGGGATCCACGAGCAGTACTTC. Translating gives CASSLPGTGIHEQYF.

The rearrangement uses TRBV27 and TRBJ2-3; 7 nucleotides match TRBD2. Germline V CDR1 and CDR2: MNHEY, SMNVEV (reference sequence). V gave up 5 bases and J gave up 4 bases; unmatched junction bases: 12. The CDR3 loop spans 16 amino acids. The CDR3 loop reads CASSLSSGLIADTQYF. In nucleotides, the CDR3 is TGTGCCAGCAGTCTTTCATCGGGACTAATAGCAGATACGCAGTATTTT.

This clone was observed a few times. The gene calls are TRBV2 and TRBJ1-4; no definite D call. CDR1 and CDR2 (germline): SNHLY, FYNNEI. The CDR3 length is 13 residues. V lost 0 bases and J 8 bases, leaving 7 bases between the germline ends. The chain's CDR3 is CASSEAQAEKLFF. The CDR3, as DNA: TGTGCCAGCAGTGAAGCGCAGGCGGAAAAACTGTTTTTT. Looking up the rest from reference TRBV2 and TRBJ1-4 gives the full variable domain: EPEVTQTPSHQVTQMGQEVILRCVPISNHLYFYWYRQILGQKVEFLVSFYNNEISEKSEIFDDQFSVERPDGSNFTLKIRSTKLEDSAMYFCASSEAQAEKLFFGSGTQLSVL.

The chain combines TRBV7-9 with TRBJ1-1, with 9 bases matching TRBD1. The germline CDR1 and CDR2 sequences are SEHNR and FQNEAQ (reference sequence). CDR3 length: 16 amino acids. V shed 3 bases, J shed 6 bases, and the junction held 11 bases outside the gene matches. In nucleotides, the CDR3 is TGTGCCAGCAGCTTTTCCACAGGGGGCTCGGACTCTGAAGCTTTCTTT. Its translation: CASSFSTGGSDSEAFF.

The chain is built from TRBV7-6 and TRBJ2-2; no definite D call. The V gene's germline CDR1 is SGHVS and CDR2 FNYEAQ. This CDR3 has 11 residues. Trimming pared 8 bases from V and 5 bases from J, leaving 6 bases between. CDR3 DNA sequence: TGTGCCAGCGGCCGAACCGGGGAGCTGTTTTTT. Its protein product is CASGRTGELFF.

The chain uses TRBV12-5 and TRBJ1-5; D unresolved. V was trimmed by 4 bases and J by 5 bases, leaving 9 bases between them. The CDR3 is made up of 13 amino acids. The germline CDR1 and CDR2 sequences are LGHNT and FRNRAP. The chain's CDR3 is CASGSSGDQPQHF. DNA for the CDR3: TGTGCTAGTGGTTCGTCCGGGGATCAGCCCCAGCATTTT.

This clone was recorded a few times. The chain couples TRBV28 to TRBJ1-4; 9 bases match TRBD1. The CDR3 sequence is 12 residues long. The V segment lost 7 bases and the J segment 8 bases; nucleotides outside the gene matches: 2. Germline V CDR1 and CDR2: MDHEN, SYDVKM. This CDR3 reads CASMGQGEKLFF. CDR3 nucleotide sequence: TGTGCCAGCATGGGACAGGGCGAAAAACTGTTTTTT.

V gene TRBV4-2 combines with J gene TRBJ2-7; D gene unclear. CDR1 and CDR2 (germline): LGHNA, YNFKEQ. This CDR3 spans 13 amino acids. V lost 1 base and J 3 bases, leaving 7 bases between the germline ends. The CDR3 nucleotides read TGTGCCAGCAGCCAAGCCCCTAGCTACGAGCAGTACTTC. Encoded protein: CASSQAPSYEQYF.

A note on this clone: Different DNA sequences within this sample yield the same CDR3. The chain recombines TRBV23-1 with TRBJ2-3, with TRBD2 matching over 10 bases. TRBV23-1 is an ORF for which the function is uncertain. CDR3 size: 19 residues. V was pared by 4 bases and J by 5 bases, with 18 bases of the junction left unmatched. CDR3 sequence (DNA): TGCGCCAGCAGTCCTACGAGGGTTTCGGGGACTAGCGTTGGAGATACGCAGTATTTT. Its protein is CASSPTRVSGTSVGDTQYF.